The T cell receptor beta chain described here comes from a study of blood T cell repertoires in COVID-19. As originally analysed: Reference gene primer amplification gave estimated nucleated cell counts. Sequencing used immunoSEQ multiplex PCR; TCRdb keeps in-frame clones, though not all of them. D and trimming come from the DNA, and the V and J calls and clone size come from that table. The repertoire holds tens of thousands of clones, with around four fifths as singletons. V shed 7 bases, J shed 4 bases, and the junction held 2 bases outside the gene matches. The CDR3 loop spans 11 amino acids. CDR1 is DFQATT and CDR2 is SNEGSKA in the germline V gene (reference sequence).

This TCR came from a man aged 70-80 years with acute or convalescent COVID-19. The chain employs TRBV20-1 and TRBJ1-2; 8 bases are shared with TRBD1. Material for sequencing was peripheral blood. CDR3 sequence reads: CSVDRGYGYTF. The CDR3 DNA is TGCAGTGTAGACAGGGGCTATGGCTACACCTTC.